Listed below are T cell receptor beta chains from one sample, sequenced in a study of OX40 agonist ivuxolimab in advanced cancers. Assay used: immunoSEQ multiplex PCR; TCRdb lists only in-frame clones, some missing. The top ten clones hold less than 3.5% of a sample with under 50,000 clones, over 75% of them seen once. The material was CD4+ or CD8+ T cells sorted from blood, obtained in a trial of the OX40 agonist ivuxolimab. The receptors stem from an adult with an advanced solid tumor such as melanoma, head and neck, liver or kidney cancer. CDR3s include the opening cysteine and the closing phenylalanine or tryptophan. Each record gives: V gene, clone size, D gene, J gene, CDR3 DNA, CDR3 protein. A D gene is named only where the DNA matches it firmly. Expanded clones are given a class, and other clones once, few, many or no size at all.

TRBV28,.,.,TRBJ2-1,TGTGCCAGCAGTTGGATTCTGGGGAGCTCCTACAATGAGCAGTTCTTC,CASSWILGSSYNEQFF
TRBV19,.,TRBD2,TRBJ2-3,TGTGCCAGTAGTATACTAGCGGGAAACACAGATACGCAGTATTTT,CASSILAGNTDTQYF
TRBV6-6,.,.,TRBJ1-5,TGTGCCAGCAGTTACACGACAGTCGGGACCCAGCATTTT,CASSYTTVGTQHF
TRBV5-1,.,.,TRBJ2-5,TGCGCCAGCAGCTTGTACAGGCAAGAGACCCAGTACTTC,CASSLYRQETQYF
TRBV28,.,.,TRBJ2-7,TGTGCCAGCAGCCTTTATTCAGCAATCTCCTACGAGCAGTACTTC,CASSLYSAISYEQYF
TRBV6-5,.,TRBD1,TRBJ1-5,TGTGCCAGCAGACCGGACAGGGGCCCCAATCAGCCCCAGCATTTT,CASRPDRGPNQPQHF
TRBV6-6,few,.,TRBJ2-1,TGTGCCAGCAGCCCCGCGTTCGGCTCCTACAATGAGCAGTTCTTC,CASSPAFGSYNEQFF
TRBV19,.,.,TRBJ1-1,TGTGCCAGTAGTAGGGGAGTTAATGAAGCTTTCTTT,CASSRGVNEAFF
TRBV4-3,.,TRBD1,TRBJ2-1,TGCGCCAGCAGCCTAGCAATGGACAGGGCCTACAATGAGCAGTTCTTC,CASSLAMDRAYNEQFF
TRBV9,.,.,TRBJ2-4,TGTGCCAGCAGCGGGCCGACAGGAGAAAACATTCAGTACTTC,CASSGPTGENIQYF
TRBV7-3,.,.,TRBJ1-1,TGTGCCAGCAGCACGTGGGGAGAGCGGACTGAAGCTTTCTTT,CASSTWGERTEAFF
TRBV5-4,.,.,TRBJ1-6,TGTGCCAGCAGCCCGGGGAGCTCCTATAATTCACCCCTCCACTTT,CASSPGSSYNSPLHF
TRBV7-2,.,TRBD1,TRBJ2-7,TGTGCCAGCAGCGACAGGGGGCCCGTCGAGCAGTACTTC,CASSDRGPVEQYF
TRBV11-2,.,TRBD1,TRBJ2-5,TGTGCCAGCAGCTCAGACAGGGGCGAGACCCAGTACTTC,CASSSDRGETQYF
TRBV7-2,.,.,TRBJ2-3,TGTGCCAGCAGCTTATTCTCGAAAACAGATACGCAGTATTTT,CASSLFSKTDTQYF
TRBV7-2,.,TRBD1,TRBJ1-5,TGTGCCAGCAGCCAGGAACAGGGGGCTTATCAGCCCCAGCATTTT,CASSQEQGAYQPQHF
TRBV2,.,.,TRBJ2-2,TGTGCCAGCAACCCAAGGGGGGGGCTGAACACCGGGGAGCTGTTTTTT,CASNPRGGLNTGELFF
TRBV28,.,.,TRBJ1-4,TGTGCCAGCAGCCGACAGGTCGGGAGTGAAAAACTGTTTTTT,CASSRQVGSEKLFF
TRBV27,.,TRBD1,TRBJ2-5,TGTGCCAGCAGTTGGGGACAGGGGAGTGAGACCCAGTACTTC,CASSWGQGSETQYF
TRBV5-1,.,TRBD2,TRBJ2-7,TGCGCCAGCAGCAGGGAGGGAGGTCCCGAGCAGTACTTC,CASSREGGPEQYF
TRBV6-1,.,.,TRBJ1-4,TGTGCCAGCAGCTCCAATGAAAAACTGTTTTTT,CASSSNEKLFF
TRBV2,.,TRBD1,TRBJ1-3,TGTGCCAGCAGTGGTTACAACAGGGGCGGAAACACCATATATTTT,CASSGYNRGGNTIYF
TRBV19,.,.,TRBJ1-6,TGTGCCAGTAGCAATCAAATTAATTCACCCCTCCACTTT,CASSNQINSPLHF
TRBV2,.,.,TRBJ1-1,TGTGCCAGCATGCAACAGGGAACTGGCACTGAAGCTTTCTTT,CASMQQGTGTEAFF
TRBV2,.,TRBD2,TRBJ2-7,TGTGCCAGCAGTAGGACCGGGACTAGCGCCCCTTATGGGCAGTACTTC,CASSRTGTSAPYGQYF
TRBV10-1,.,.,TRBJ1-3,TGCGCCAGCAGTGAGTCAACATCGCGGAACACCATATATTTT,CASSESTSRNTIYF
TRBV19,.,TRBD1,TRBJ1-4,TGTGCCAGTAGTATAGCAGGACAGGCAACTAATGAAAAACTGTTTTTT,CASSIAGQATNEKLFF
TRBV28,.,.,TRBJ1-4,TGTGCCAGCAATAGGCGAGGGGTCGGTAATGAAAAACTGTTTTTT,CASNRRGVGNEKLFF
TRBV7-9,.,.,TRBJ2-5,TGTGCCAGCAGCTCCAATAAAGAGACCCAGTACTTC,CASSSNKETQYF
TRBV19,once,TRBD1,TRBJ1-5,TGTGCCAGTAGTCCTTGGGACAGGGGGCTTCAGCCCCAGCATTTT,CASSPWDRGLQPQHF
TRBV6-6,.,.,TRBJ1-1,TGTGCCAGCAGTGGATGGGAGGAAGGGGACACTGAAGCTTTCTTT,CASSGWEEGDTEAFF
TRBV7-3,.,.,TRBJ2-1,TGTGCCAGCAGCTTACCGCAGTCCAATGAGCAGTTCTTC,CASSLPQSNEQFF
TRBV5-1,.,.,TRBJ2-1,TGCGCCAGCAGCTTGGATTCAGGGGGGGATGAGCAGTTCTTC,CASSLDSGGDEQFF
TRBV18,few,TRBD2,TRBJ2-7,TGTGCCAGCTCACCGACCTCGAGCGGGGGGATCGAGCAGTACTTC,CASSPTSSGGIEQYF
TRBV12-5,.,TRBD2,TRBJ2-7,TGTGCTAGTGGTCCCGACGTAGGGACTAGCGGGAGTAAATCTGTACGGTACGAGCAGTACTTC,CASGPDVGTSGSKSVRYEQYF
TRBV5-6,.,.,TRBJ2-2,TGTGCCAGCAGCCCGGGACGCGCGAACACCGGGGAGCTGTTTTTT,CASSPGRANTGELFF
TRBV28,.,.,TRBJ2-7,TGTGCCAGCAGTTCCGGACTAACCGAGCAGTACTTC,CASSSGLTEQYF
TRBV11-3,.,.,TRBJ1-3,TGTGCCAGCAGCTCGGGCTCCCGGGACACCATATATTTT,CASSSGSRDTIYF
TRBV29-1,.,TRBD2,TRBJ2-3,TGCAGCTTTTTTAGCGGGAGGGCCGGAGATACGCAGTATTTT,CSFFSGRAGDTQYF
TRBV18,.,.,TRBJ1-1,TGTGCCAGCTCGCCACCGGAGCAGAACACTGAAGCTTTCTTT,CASSPPEQNTEAFF